Here is one T cell receptor (beta chain) with its context. Its antigen is unidentified. The data were obtained in a study of vaccination and CD4 T cells after COVID-19. Study summary: Recovered patients in the cohort numbered six men and four women, two of them Hispanic. For a few convalescent patients, sampling occurred both at day 14 and at days 161 to 241 after vaccination. Study-wide findings and caveats: From around 20 to 38, the median of SARS-CoV-2-reactive clonotypes rose without reaching significance.

Each CDR3 protein is one row after TCRdb ran MiXCR on the PCR reads. The sample lists some 29,000 distinct CDR3 sequences, approximately 49% occurring once. This CDR3 region has 15 residues. V trimming: 6 bases; J trimming: 1 base; junction bases outside the gene matches: 3. Per the germline V gene, CDR1 is MNHNS and CDR2 is SASEGT. Time point of the sample: late sampling 161 to 241 days after vaccination in a few convalescent patients. This chain links TRBV6-1 with TRBJ2-3, with 11 nucleotides matching TRBD2. This TCR was sampled from a human donor who had recovered from COVID-19. Source: CD4+ T cells from blood, taken about 7 months after SARS-CoV-2 vaccination. The CDR3 is CASRDSGRGTDTQYF. CDR3 in DNA: TGTGCCAGCAGGGATAGCGGGAGGGGCACAGATACGCAGTATTTT.